This TCR beta chain is from a study of shared T cell receptors in the human thymus. Germline lookup yields CDR1 LGHNA and CDR2 YSLEER. This CDR3 comprises 16 residues. V was cut by 1 base and J by 6 bases, with 15 bases left in between. Clones were read by immunoSEQ multiplex PCR, and TCRdb kept only the in-frame ones, dropping some. The sample carries around 65,000 clones, around 96% recorded once. This chain joins TRBV4-3 and TRBJ1-4; a possible D gene is TRBD1 (6 bases). The sequenced sample was thymocytes. The TCR comes from a human donor. CDR3 in amino acids: CASSQVWGRNDEKLFF. CDR3 nucleotides: TGCGCCAGCAGCCAAGTATGGGGGCGGAACGATGAAAAACTGTTTTTT.